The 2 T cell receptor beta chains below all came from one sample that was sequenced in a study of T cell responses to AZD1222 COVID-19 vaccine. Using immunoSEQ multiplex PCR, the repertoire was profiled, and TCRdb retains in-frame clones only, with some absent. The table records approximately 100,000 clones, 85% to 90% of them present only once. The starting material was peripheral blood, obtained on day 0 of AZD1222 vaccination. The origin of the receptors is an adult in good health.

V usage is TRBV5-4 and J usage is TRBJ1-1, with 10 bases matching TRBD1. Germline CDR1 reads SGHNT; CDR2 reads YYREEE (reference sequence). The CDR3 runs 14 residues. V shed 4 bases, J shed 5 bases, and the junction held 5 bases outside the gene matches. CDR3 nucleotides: TGTGCCAGCAGCCTGGGACAGGGGTATACTGAAGCTTTCTTT. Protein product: CASSLGQGYTEAFF. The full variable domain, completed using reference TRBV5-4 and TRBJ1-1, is ETGVTQSPTHLIKTRGQQVTLRCSSQSGHNTVSWYQQALGQGPQFIFQYYREEENGRGNFPPRFSGLQFPNYSSELNVNALELDDSALYLCASSLGQGYTEAFFGQGTRLTVV.

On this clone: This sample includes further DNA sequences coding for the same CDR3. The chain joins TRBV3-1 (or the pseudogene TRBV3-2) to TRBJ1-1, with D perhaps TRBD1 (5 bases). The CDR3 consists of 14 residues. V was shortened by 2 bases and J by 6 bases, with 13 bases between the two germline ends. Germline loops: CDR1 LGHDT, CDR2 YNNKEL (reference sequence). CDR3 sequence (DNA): TGTGCCAGCAGCCAACGAGGGAGGGACCCTGAAGCTTTCTTT. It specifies CASSQRGRDPEAFF.